This TCR beta chain stems from a study of blood T cells in healthy people across ages. Overall study results and limits: With age, beta diversity per million T cells declined roughly linearly, significantly by approximately 41.

Russia was home to the donors, healthy Caucasian individuals aged 6 to 90. For the second PCR, which ran for about 6 to 11 cycles, a sample-barcoded 5' primer and a J-beta primer mix were used. Via MiXCR, TCRdb re-called the 5' RACE reads, giving one row per CDR3 protein. The sample has 850,000 to 1,100,000 distinct CDR3 sequences, around two fifths seen once. Comments on this clonotype: Antigen unknown.

The V gene lost 1 base and the J gene lost 2 bases, with 8 bases spanning the gap. This CDR3 region has 15 residues. Germline lookup yields CDR1 SGHTA and CDR2 FQGNSA. The clonotype was recovered from a man aged 18 to 29 in good health. The V and J genes are TRBV7-2 and TRBJ2-2; a weak D match, TRBD2 (5 bases). Sequencing was carried out using blood. The CDR3 sequence is CASSLEDSNTGELFF. CDR3 nucleotides: TGTGCCAGCAGCTTAGAGGACTCCAACACCGGGGAGCTGTTTTTT.